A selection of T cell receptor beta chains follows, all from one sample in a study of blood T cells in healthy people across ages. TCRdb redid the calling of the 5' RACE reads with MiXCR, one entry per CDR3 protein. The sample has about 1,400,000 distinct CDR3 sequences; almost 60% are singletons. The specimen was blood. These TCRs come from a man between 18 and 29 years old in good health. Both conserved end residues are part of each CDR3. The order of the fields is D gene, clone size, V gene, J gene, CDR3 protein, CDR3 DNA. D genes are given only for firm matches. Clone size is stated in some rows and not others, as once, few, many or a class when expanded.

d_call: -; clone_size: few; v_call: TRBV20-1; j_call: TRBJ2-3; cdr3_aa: CSALGAVRTDTQYF; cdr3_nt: TGCAGTGCTCTGGGGGCGGTTCGCACAGATACGCAGTATTTT
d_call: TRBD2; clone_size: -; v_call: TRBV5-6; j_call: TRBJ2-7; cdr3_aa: CASSLFVPREDSYEQYF; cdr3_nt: TGTGCCAGCAGCTTGTTTGTTCCGCGGGAGGACTCCTACGAGCAGTACTTC
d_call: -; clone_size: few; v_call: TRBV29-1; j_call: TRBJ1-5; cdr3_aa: CSVLDGDQPQHF; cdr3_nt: TGCAGCGTTCTGGACGGTGATCAGCCCCAGCATTTT
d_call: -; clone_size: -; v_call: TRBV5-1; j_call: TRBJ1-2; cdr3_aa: CASSAADNYGYTF; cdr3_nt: TGCGCCAGCAGCGCCGCAGACAACTATGGCTACACCTTC
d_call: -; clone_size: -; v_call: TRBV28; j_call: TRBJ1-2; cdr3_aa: CASSPFGGATSAGYTF; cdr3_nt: TGTGCCAGCAGTCCTTTCGGGGGAGCCACCTCTGCCGGCTACACCTTC
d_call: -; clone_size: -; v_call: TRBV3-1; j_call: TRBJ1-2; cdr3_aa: CASSQDYAGRDYGYTF; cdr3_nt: TGTGCCAGCAGCCAAGATTACGCAGGGAGGGACTATGGCTACACCTTC
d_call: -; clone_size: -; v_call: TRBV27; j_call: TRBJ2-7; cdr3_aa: CASSITTSSYEQYF; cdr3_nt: TGTGCCAGCAGCATAACTACCAGCTCCTACGAGCAGTACTTC
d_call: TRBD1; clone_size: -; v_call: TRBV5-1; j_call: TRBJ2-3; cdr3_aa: CASSSGQGVGTDTQYF; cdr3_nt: TGCGCCAGCAGCTCCGGACAGGGGGTTGGCACAGATACGCAGTATTTT
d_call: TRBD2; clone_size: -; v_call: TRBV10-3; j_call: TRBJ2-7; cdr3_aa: CAISPQGPIAGDYEQYF; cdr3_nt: TGTGCCATCTCCCCGCAGGGGCCCATAGCGGGAGACTACGAGCAGTACTTC
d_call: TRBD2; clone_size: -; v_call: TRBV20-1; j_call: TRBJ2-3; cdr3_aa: CSALSGRSTDTQYF; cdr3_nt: TGCAGTGCTCTTAGCGGGAGGAGCACAGATACGCAGTATTTT
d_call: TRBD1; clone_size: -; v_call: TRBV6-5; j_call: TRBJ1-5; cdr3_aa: CASSRDSYRSAQHF; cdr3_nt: TGTGCCAGCAGCCGGGACAGCTACCGATCAGCCCAGCATTTT
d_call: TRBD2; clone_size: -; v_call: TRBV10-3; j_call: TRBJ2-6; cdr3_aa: CAVPGGWANVLTF; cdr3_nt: TGTGCCGTTCCGGGAGGGTGGGCCAACGTCCTGACTTTC
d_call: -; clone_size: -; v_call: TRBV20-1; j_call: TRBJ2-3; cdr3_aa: CSATGEGSTDTQYF; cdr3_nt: TGCAGTGCCACAGGGGAGGGAAGCACAGATACGCAGTATTTT
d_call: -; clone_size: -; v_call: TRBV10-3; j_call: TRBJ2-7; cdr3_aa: CAISEDQTYEQYF; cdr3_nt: TGTGCCATCAGTGAGGACCAGACCTACGAGCAGTACTTC
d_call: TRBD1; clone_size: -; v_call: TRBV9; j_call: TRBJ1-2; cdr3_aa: CASSVTGRDGYTF; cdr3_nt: TGTGCCAGCAGCGTGACAGGGCGAGATGGCTACACCTTC
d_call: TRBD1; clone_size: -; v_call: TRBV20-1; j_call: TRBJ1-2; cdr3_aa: CSAKGADGYTF; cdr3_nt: TGCAGTGCTAAGGGGGCTGATGGCTACACCTTC
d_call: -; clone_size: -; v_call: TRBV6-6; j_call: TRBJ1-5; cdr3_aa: CASRDLQGYSNQPRHF; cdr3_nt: TGTGCCAGCAGGGACCTACAGGGATATAGCAATCAGCCCCGGCATTTT